This TCR beta chain was recorded in a study of CD8+CD57+ T cells in acquired aplastic anemia. Across the whole study: Across the sorted CD4+ and CD8+ cells, DNA amounts averaged 3.2 ug.

In patients chosen for sequencing, flow cytometry had shown CD8+CD57+ cell expansion. The blood sampling took place in patients who had so far received no therapy. Both TCR beta VDJ combination and CDR3 sequence profiling were carried out. Genomic DNA was the template for this profiling. TCRdb recomputed calls from the reads with MiXCR, one row per CDR3 protein. The repertoire includes roughly 160,000 distinct CDR3 sequences, around half of them detected once, and 2.5% to 3% sits in the top ten. From germline, CDR1 is SGHRS and CDR2 YFSETQ. The CDR3 is 17 residues long. On this clonotype: No antigen is known for it. A much larger clone lies one base from this, so it may be a read error.

Study results and caveats: It was found that twenty-nine CD8+ CDR3 sequences were shared between patients and controls.

Sequencing used sorted CD4+, CD8+, or CD8+CD57+ T cells (not recorded which) from PBMCs. The sequence was obtained from a human donor with aplastic anemia. The V gene is TRBV5-1, the J gene TRBJ2-1; 12 bases match TRBD2. CDR3 loop: CTSSRNLAGGVRDEQFF. In DNA form, the CDR3 reads TGCACCAGCAGTCGTAACCTAGCGGGAGGGGTGAGGGATGAGCAGTTCTTC.